This T cell receptor beta chain was sequenced for a study of blood T cell repertoires in COVID-19. Clones were read by immunoSEQ multiplex PCR, and TCRdb kept only the in-frame ones, dropping some. Of about 210,000 clones in the sample, approximately 86% were seen once. V was clipped by 3 bases and J by 3 bases; unmatched bases: 6. The CDR3 spans 15 residues. Germline lookup yields CDR1 LNHNV and CDR2 YYDKDF (reference sequence). The sequenced sample consisted of PBMCs or T cells enriched from blood (not recorded which). The TCR comes from a woman in her forties in a cohort exposed to, infected with or recovered from COVID-19 (not recorded which). The rearrangement joins TRBV15 to TRBJ1-1; 8 bases fit TRBD1. CDR3 region: CATSSRAGGHTEAFF. The CDR3 DNA reads as TGTGCCACCAGCAGTCGCGCAGGGGGCCACACTGAAGCTTTCTTT.